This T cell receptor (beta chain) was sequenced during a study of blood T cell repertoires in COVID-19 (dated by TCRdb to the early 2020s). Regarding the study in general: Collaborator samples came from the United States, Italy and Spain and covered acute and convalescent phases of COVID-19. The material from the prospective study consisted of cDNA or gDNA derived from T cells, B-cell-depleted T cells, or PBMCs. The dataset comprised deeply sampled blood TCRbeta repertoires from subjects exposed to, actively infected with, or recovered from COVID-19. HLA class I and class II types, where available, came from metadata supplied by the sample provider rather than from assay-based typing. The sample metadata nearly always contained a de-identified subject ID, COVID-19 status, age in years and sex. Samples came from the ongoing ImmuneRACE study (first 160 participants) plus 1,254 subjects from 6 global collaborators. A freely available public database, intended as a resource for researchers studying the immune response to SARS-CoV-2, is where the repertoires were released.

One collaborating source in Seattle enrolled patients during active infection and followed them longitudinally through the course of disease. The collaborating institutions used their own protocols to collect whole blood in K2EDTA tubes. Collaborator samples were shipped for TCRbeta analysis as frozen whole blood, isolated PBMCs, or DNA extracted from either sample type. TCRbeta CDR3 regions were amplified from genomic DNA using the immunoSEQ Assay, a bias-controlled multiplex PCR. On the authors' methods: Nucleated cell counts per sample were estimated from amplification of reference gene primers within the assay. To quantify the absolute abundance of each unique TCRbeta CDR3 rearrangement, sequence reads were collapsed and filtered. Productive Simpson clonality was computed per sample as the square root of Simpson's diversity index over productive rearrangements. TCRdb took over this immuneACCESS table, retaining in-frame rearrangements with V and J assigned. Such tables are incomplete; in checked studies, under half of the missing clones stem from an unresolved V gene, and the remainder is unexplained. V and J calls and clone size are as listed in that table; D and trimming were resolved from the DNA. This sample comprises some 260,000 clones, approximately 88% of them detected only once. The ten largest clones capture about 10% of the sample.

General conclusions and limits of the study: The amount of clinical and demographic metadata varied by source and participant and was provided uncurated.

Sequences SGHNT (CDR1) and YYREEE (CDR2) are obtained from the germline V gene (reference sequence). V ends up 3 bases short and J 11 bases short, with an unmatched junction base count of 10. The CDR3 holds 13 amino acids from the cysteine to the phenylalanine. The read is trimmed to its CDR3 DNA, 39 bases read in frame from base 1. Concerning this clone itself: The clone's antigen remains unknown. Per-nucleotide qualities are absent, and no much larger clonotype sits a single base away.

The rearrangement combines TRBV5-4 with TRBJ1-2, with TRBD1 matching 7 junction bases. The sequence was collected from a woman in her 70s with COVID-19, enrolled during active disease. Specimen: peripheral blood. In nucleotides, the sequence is TGTGCCAGCAGCTCGGGACAGACCACTGGGTACACCTTC. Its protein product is CASSSGQTTGYTF.